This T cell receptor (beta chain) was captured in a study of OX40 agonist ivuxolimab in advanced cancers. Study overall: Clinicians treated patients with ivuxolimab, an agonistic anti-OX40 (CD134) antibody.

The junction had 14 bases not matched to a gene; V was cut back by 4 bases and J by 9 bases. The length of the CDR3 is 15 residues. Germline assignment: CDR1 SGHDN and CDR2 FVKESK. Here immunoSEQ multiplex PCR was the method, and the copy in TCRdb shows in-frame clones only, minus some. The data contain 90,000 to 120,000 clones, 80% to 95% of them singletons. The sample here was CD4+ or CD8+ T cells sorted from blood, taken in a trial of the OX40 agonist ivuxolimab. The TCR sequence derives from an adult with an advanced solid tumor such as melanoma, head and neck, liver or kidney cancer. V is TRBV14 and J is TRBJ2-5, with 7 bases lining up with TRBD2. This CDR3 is CASSPRNSMGGAQYF. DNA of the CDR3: TGTGCCAGCAGCCCCCGAAATTCTATGGGGGGGGCCCAGTACTTC.